Below, 10 T cell receptor beta chains from the same sample are listed, as sequenced in a study of blood T cell repertoires in COVID-19. TCRdb keeps only in-frame clones here, not all; method: immunoSEQ multiplex PCR. This sample has a few hundred thousand clones, with around 90% found just once. Source material: peripheral blood. All receptors derive from a man between 18 and 29 years old with active or convalescent COVID-19.

This chain joins TRBV2 and TRBJ1-5; D perhaps matches TRBD1 (6 bases). Germline V gives CDR1 SNHLY, CDR2 FYNNEI. The CDR3 consists of 14 residues. Trimming removed 6 bases at V and 4 bases at J, with 13 bases between. CDR3 sequence: CASSATGINQPQHF. The CDR3 DNA reads TGTGCCAGCAGCGCGACAGGAATTAATCAGCCCCAGCATTTT.

The J gene is TRBJ2-1, the V gene TRBV7-3; TRBD2 agrees at 12 bases. CDR3 length: 16 amino acids. Germline V gives CDR1 SGHTA, CDR2 FQGTGA. The V gene end was trimmed by 5 bases and the J gene end by 9 bases; junction bases not matched to a gene: 11. The CDR3 DNA reads as TGTGCCAGCAGCCCGCCCCCTAGCGGGGGGGCCAGTGAGCAGTTCTTC. Its protein is CASSPPPSGGASEQFF.

The chain has TRBV6-5 and TRBJ1-1; tentative D call: TRBD1 (6 bases). Between the trimmed V and J ends, which lost 8 bases and 9 bases, there was a span of 22 bases. CDR1 is MNHEY and CDR2 is SVGAGI in the germline V gene. This CDR3 is built from 14 residues. CDR3 amino acids: CASGIGRGTRQAFF. The DNA of the CDR3 is TGTGCCAGCGGGATTGGGAGGGGGACTAGACAAGCTTTCTTT.

Remarks on this clone: This sample also contains other DNA sequences that code for the same CDR3. J is TRBJ1-2 and V is TRBV18; 7 bases map to TRBD1. CDR3 length equals 14 residues. Germline V gene sequence: CDR1 KGHSH, CDR2 LQKENI. Trimming took 3 bases from V and 4 from J; bases not matched to a gene: 5. CDR3 coding DNA: TGTGCCAGCTCACCGCGACAGGGAGGCTATGGCTACACCTTC. Protein product: CASSPRQGGYGYTF.

The sample holds one count of this clone. This sequence joins TRBV7-2 and TRBJ2-7, with 13 bases identical to TRBD2. J was trimmed by 4 bases and V by 2 bases; bases with no gene match: 8. Germline lookup yields CDR1 SGHTA and CDR2 FQGNSA. This CDR3 comprises 17 residues. In DNA form, the CDR3 reads TGTGCCAGCAGCTTATCGGCGTGGACTAGCGGGGGATACGAGCAGTACTTC. This sequence encodes CASSLSAWTSGGYEQYF.

The rearrangement uses TRBV10-3 and TRBJ2-1, with 13 bases that match TRBD2. Germline assignment: CDR1 ENHRY and CDR2 SYGVKD. V trimming: 7 bases; J trimming: 1 base; junction bases outside the gene matches: 10. The CDR3 contains 18 residues. The CDR3 spells CAITPGTSGKGSYNEQFF. The CDR3 DNA sequence: TGTGCCATCACCCCGGGGACTAGCGGGAAAGGGTCCTACAATGAGCAGTTCTTC.

V and J are TRBV30 and TRBJ2-2, with 8 bases fitting TRBD2. CDR3 length: 16 residues. Germline V gene sequence: CDR1 GTSNPN, CDR2 SVGIG (reference sequence). Trimming cost V 0 bases and J 8 bases; bases outside gene matches: 11. CDR3 loop: CAWSVIGGGPTGELFF. The CDR3 DNA is TGTGCCTGGAGTGTAATTGGCGGGGGGCCGACTGGGGAGCTGTTTTTT.

V is TRBV7-6 and J is TRBJ2-3; D is possibly TRBD2 (5 bases). Germline CDR1 is SGHVS and CDR2 is FNYEAQ. The CDR3 consists of 14 residues. V lost 0 bases and J lost 4, with 8 bases in between. For the CDR3, the DNA is TGTGCCAGCAGCTTAGCTGGGAGCGCAGATACGCAGTATTTT. Its translation: CASSLAGSADTQYF.

V gene TRBV28 combines with J gene TRBJ2-7; D remains unclear. Germline-derived CDR1 and CDR2 are MDHEN and SYDVKM. This CDR3 contains 15 residues. Trimming took off 4 bases at V and 0 bases at J, with 13 bases between the two ends. For the CDR3, the DNA is TGTGCCAGCAGTTCCCCGAGTGGTACCTCCTACGAGCAGTACTTC. It codes for CASSSPSGTSYEQYF.

This clone has just a few counts. This chain connects TRBV19 to TRBJ1-3, with TRBD1 as a possible D gene (5 bases). Germline V lookup: CDR1 LNHDA, CDR2 SQIVND (reference sequence). The CDR3 contains 14 residues. The V end was cut by 7 bases, the J end by 1 base, with 11 bases between. The CDR3 here is CASIARASGNTIYF. The CDR3 DNA reads as TGTGCCAGTATAGCCAGGGCGTCTGGAAACACCATATATTTT.